One sample yielded the 23 T cell receptor beta chains listed below, sequenced in a study of T cell changes during pregnancy in multiple sclerosis. The data were produced by immunoSEQ multiplex PCR, yet TCRdb's version contains in-frame clones alone and is incomplete. The table lists 50,000 or so clones, around 92% of them singletons, with roughly 2.2% in the top ten. The sample was peripheral blood, taken in the third trimester of pregnancy. Source of these receptors: a female donor with multiple sclerosis, enrolled in a pregnancy study.

The chain links TRBV9 to TRBJ1-1; D perhaps matches TRBD1 (6 bases). There are 17 residues in the CDR3. V was pared by 0 bases and J by 0 bases, with 15 bases between. Germline V gives CDR1 SGDLS, CDR2 YYNGEE. The CDR3 nucleotides read TGTGCCAGCAGCGTAGCTGACGGGACAACTATGAACACTGAAGCTTTCTTT. This gives the protein CASSVADGTTMNTEAFF.

This sequence joins TRBV7-9 and TRBJ2-1, with 11 bases matching TRBD1. The V and J ends lost 0 bases and 8 bases, in that order; junction bases with no gene match: 15. CDR1 is SEHNR, CDR2 FQNEAQ, per germline (reference sequence). The CDR3 is 19 amino acids. The CDR3 reads CASSLAPQFRDRGRDEQFF. As DNA, the CDR3 is TGTGCCAGCAGCTTAGCTCCTCAATTCCGGGACAGGGGGAGAGATGAGCAGTTCTTC.

The V call is TRBV7-9, the J call TRBJ2-1, with 7 bases identical to TRBD2. The CDR3 sequence is 16 residues long. Germline assignment: CDR1 SEHNR and CDR2 FQNEAQ (reference sequence). The junction had 6 bases not matched to a gene; V was cut back by 2 bases and J by 2 bases. This CDR3 reads CASSLRIGLAYNEQFF. In DNA form, the CDR3 reads TGTGCCAGCAGCTTACGAATAGGACTAGCCTACAATGAGCAGTTCTTC. Based on the CDR3 plus reference TRBV7-9 and TRBJ2-1, the full variable domain is DTGVSQNPRHKITKRGQNVTFRCDPISEHNRLYWYRQTLGQGPEFLTYFQNEAQLEKSRLLSDRFSAERPKGSFSTLEIQRTEQGDSAMYLCASSLRIGLAYNEQFFGPGTRLTVL.

The chain uses TRBV4-2 and TRBJ2-7; 9 bases agree with TRBD2. Per the germline V gene, CDR1 is LGHNA and CDR2 is YNFKEQ. The CDR3 loop spans 14 amino acids. Unmatched junction bases numbered 2, after V lost 4 bases and J lost 1 base. The CDR3 reads CASSRTSESYEQYF. DNA for the CDR3: TGTGCCAGCAGCCGGACTAGCGAATCCTACGAGCAGTACTTC.

V usage is TRBV30 and J usage is TRBJ2-1; TRBD2 is a possible D gene (5 bases). Germline values: CDR1 GTSNPN, CDR2 SVGIG (reference sequence). There are 14 residues in the CDR3. V lost 1 base and J lost 9, with 16 bases in between. This CDR3 reads CAWSAIASSLEQFF. For the CDR3, the DNA is TGTGCCTGGAGTGCCATCGCTAGCTCGCTTGAGCAGTTCTTC.

The chain employs TRBV28 and TRBJ2-1; 7 nucleotides agree with TRBD2. This CDR3 is 15 amino acids long. The ends lost 3 bases at V and 6 bases at J; junction bases unmatched: 8. Looked up from germline, CDR1 is MDHEN and CDR2 is SYDVKM. The CDR3 is CASSLFSGTINEQFF. The CDR3, as DNA: TGTGCCAGCAGTTTGTTCAGCGGGACGATCAATGAGCAGTTCTTC.

This sequence joins TRBV6-4 and TRBJ2-1; D uncertain. This CDR3 spans 9 amino acids. V dropped 6 bases and J dropped 8 bases, with 2 bases sitting between them. Germline-derived CDR1 and CDR2 are MRHNA and SNTAGT. This chain's CDR3 is CASSYEQFF. The DNA of the CDR3 is TGTGCCAGCAGCTATGAGCAGTTCTTC.

This rearrangement joins TRBV28 to TRBJ2-5; 8 bases are shared with TRBD1. CDR3 length equals 16 residues. V shed 3 bases, J shed 3 bases, and the junction held 9 bases outside the gene matches. CDR1 MDHEN and CDR2 SYDVKM come from the germline V gene. This chain's CDR3 is CASSFPSTDREETQYF. The CDR3 nucleotides read TGTGCCAGCAGTTTCCCGTCAACGGACAGGGAAGAGACCCAGTACTTC.

J is TRBJ1-2 and V is TRBV6-5, with unresolved D. The CDR3 totals 11 residues. In germline, CDR1 is MNHEY, CDR2 SVGAGI. V lost 6 bases and J lost 6, with 8 bases in between. The CDR3 here is CASRLGDGYTF. CDR3 bases: TGTGCCAGCAGACTTGGAGATGGCTACACCTTC.

The rearrangement links TRBV27 to TRBJ2-3; D is ambiguous. The CDR3 loop spans 14 amino acids. Germline V CDR1 and CDR2: MNHEY, SMNVEV (reference sequence). V lost 3 bases and J lost 6, with 13 bases in between. CDR3 in amino acids: CASSFGFPVDTQYF. The CDR3 bases are TGTGCCAGCAGTTTCGGGTTCCCAGTGGATACGCAGTATTTT.

The J gene is TRBJ2-2, the V gene TRBV27; 10 bases are shared with TRBD2. The CDR3 runs to 16 residues. Germline lookup yields CDR1 MNHEY and CDR2 SMNVEV (reference sequence). The junction had 10 bases not matched to a gene; V was cut back by 6 bases and J by 6 bases. CDR3 sequence reads: CASSHLAGAFSGELFF. Here the CDR3 DNA reads TGTGCCAGCAGCCATCTAGCGGGAGCTTTCTCCGGGGAGCTGTTTTTT.

The genes are TRBV25-1 and TRBJ2-7; weak D call: TRBD2 (6 bases). Germline values: CDR1 MGHDK, CDR2 SYGVNS. The CDR3 extends over 14 amino acids. V was pared by 2 bases and J by 5 bases, with 13 bases between. The CDR3 DNA reads TGTGCCAGCAGTGAACACCGCCCGGGAGACGAGCAGTACTTC. Its protein product is CASSEHRPGDEQYF.

The chain is built from TRBV6-6 and TRBJ1-1; D is ambiguous. Trimming removed 2 bases at V and 3 bases at J, with 10 bases between. Germline-derived CDR1 and CDR2 are MNHNY and SVGAGI (reference sequence). CDR3 length: 14 residues. In nucleotides, the CDR3 is TGTGCCAGCAGTTACCTCACGCTAGACACTGAAGCTTTCTTT. Amino acid sequence: CASSYLTLDTEAFF.

The J gene is TRBJ1-1, the V gene TRBV7-9, with D unresolved. There are 15 residues in the CDR3. Deletions cut 0 bases from V and 0 bases from J, with 8 bases between. Germline CDR1 reads SEHNR; CDR2 reads FQNEAQ (reference sequence). The chain's CDR3 is CASSLAIGLNTEAFF. CDR3 coding DNA: TGTGCCAGCAGCTTAGCGATCGGTTTGAACACTGAAGCTTTCTTT.

This clone is a singleton in its sample. The chain couples TRBV21-1 to TRBJ2-1; the DNA was not compared with TRBD2, the D call given in the table. TRBV21-1 is labeled a pseudogene. This CDR3 region has 10 residues. CDR3 protein: CAKQRDEQFF. The CDR3 region has the DNA TGTGCCAAACAGCGGGATGAGCAGTTCTTC.

This chain links TRBV7-3 with TRBJ2-7; 14 nucleotides align to TRBD2. With 5 bases clipped from V and 4 bases from J, the junction kept 22 bases outside the gene matches. The CDR3 contains 21 residues. Germline assignment: CDR1 SGHTA and CDR2 FQGTGA. The CDR3 region has the DNA TGTGCCAGCAGCATACGACTAGCGGGAGGGTTATTAAGAAGTTCGGTGTACGAGCAGTACTTC. Amino acids: CASSIRLAGGLLRSSVYEQYF.

This clone was observed a few times. V and J are TRBV12-5 and TRBJ2-7, with 9 bases that match TRBD2. The CDR3 extends over 14 amino acids. V shed 8 bases, J shed 0 bases, and the junction held 5 bases outside the gene matches. Germline CDR1 LGHNT, CDR2 FRNRAP. DNA of the CDR3: TGTGCTAGTAGTGCGGGGGGGAACTCCTACGAGCAGTACTTC. This encodes CASSAGGNSYEQYF.

The CDR3 bases are TGCGCCAGCAGTGAGTCGCACAACAGGGGACCCTACGAGCAGTACTTC. It translates to CASSESHNRGPYEQYF. V usage is TRBV10-1 and J usage is TRBJ2-7; 7 bases fit TRBD1. Trimming removed 0 bases from V and 2 bases from J; junction bases left unmatched: 7. Germline loops: CDR1 WNHNN, CDR2 SYGVQD (reference sequence). The CDR3 loop spans 16 amino acids.

V usage is TRBV18 and J usage is TRBJ1-3, with 8 positions matching TRBD1. The CDR3 totals 17 residues. V lost 3 bases and J lost 4; bases outside the gene matches: 11. Germline V gives CDR1 KGHSH, CDR2 LQKENI. For the CDR3, the DNA is TGTGCCAGCTCACCGGAGGGCAGGGGGCGTACCGGAAACACCATATATTTT. This translates into CASSPEGRGRTGNTIYF. Full variable domain (rest looked up from reference TRBV18 and TRBJ1-3): NAGVMQNPRHLVRRRGQEARLRCSPMKGHSHVYWYRQLPEEGLKFMVYLQKENIIDESGMPKERFSAEFPKEGPSILRIQQVVRGDSAAYFCASSPEGRGRTGNTIYFGEGSWLTVV.

V is TRBV4-3 and J is TRBJ1-1; weak D call: TRBD1 (5 bases). Germline values: CDR1 LGHNA, CDR2 YSLEER. The CDR3 spans 17 residues. Trimming took 0 bases from V and 4 from J, leaving 18 bases between them. Here the CDR3 reads CASSQDWGVGGGTEAFF. The CDR3, as DNA: TGCGCCAGCAGCCAAGATTGGGGTGTGGGGGGTGGCACTGAAGCTTTCTTT.

The chain recombines TRBV27 with TRBJ1-2; D gene ambiguous. The CDR3 runs to 14 residues. V lost 0 bases and J lost 4, with 9 bases in between. Germline V gene lookup returns CDR1 MNHEY and CDR2 SMNVEV (reference sequence). This CDR3 is CASSLSRDSYGYTF. CDR3 coding DNA: TGTGCCAGCAGTTTATCCCGGGATTCCTATGGCTACACCTTC.

The chain uses TRBV6-6 and TRBJ2-7, with TRBD1 identical over 7 bases. The CDR3 consists of 14 residues. CDR1 is MNHNY, CDR2 SVGAGI, per germline (reference sequence). Germline trimming cut 6 bases from V and 6 bases from J; bases unmatched to any gene: 11. The CDR3 is CASRPDRERGEQYF. The CDR3 DNA sequence: TGTGCCAGCAGGCCCGACAGGGAACGGGGCGAGCAGTACTTC.

The V gene is TRBV19, the J gene TRBJ1-4, with D possibly being TRBD1 (5 bases). Germline CDR1 and CDR2: LNHDA and SQIVND (reference sequence). V gave up 6 bases and J gave up 2 bases, with 13 bases separating them. CDR3 length equals 15 residues. The CDR3 DNA follows: TGTGCCAGTAGGGGGGGGGTCTCGACTAATGAAAAACTGTTTTTT. This translates into CASRGGVSTNEKLFF.